This is a list of T cell receptor beta chains from one sample in a study of blood T cells in healthy people across ages. From the 5' RACE reads, TCRdb called clonotypes with MiXCR, one entry per CDR3 protein. The repertoire holds about 1.4 million distinct CDR3 sequences, with around 59% as singletons. Sequenced sample: blood. Receptors originate from a young man in good health. CDR3s include the opening cysteine and the closing phenylalanine or tryptophan. The D gene is left open where the match is weak. Clone size is given for some rows only: seen once, a few or many times, or a class if the clone is expanded.

j_call | d_call | clone_size | v_call | cdr3_aa | cdr3_nt
TRBJ1-2 | TRBD1 | . | TRBV27 | CASSTRTGSRGDFDGYTF | TGTGCCAGCAGTACCCGGACAGGGAGTAGAGGCGATTTTGATGGCTACACCTTC
TRBJ2-1 | . | few | TRBV3-1 | CASSQSINEQFF | TGTGCCAGCAGCCAATCTATCAATGAGCAGTTCTTC
TRBJ2-3 | . | few | TRBV12-3/TRBV12-4 | CASSLTLGDTQYF | TGTGCCAGCAGTTTAACTCTCGGTGATACGCAGTATTTT
TRBJ2-3 | TRBD2 | few | TRBV28 | CASSPPGLAGTTDTQYF | TGTGCCAGCAGTCCCCCAGGGCTAGCGGGGACCACAGATACGCAGTATTTT
TRBJ1-1 | . | . | TRBV24-1 | CATSDVWVGNTEAFF | TGTGCCACCAGTGATGTGTGGGTTGGGAACACTGAAGCTTTCTTT
TRBJ2-4 | TRBD1 | . | TRBV20-1 | CSAGTGGNIQYF | TGCAGTGCTGGGACAGGGGGCAACATTCAGTACTTC
TRBJ2-7 | TRBD2 | . | TRBV10-3 | CAISEGTSGAYEQYF | TGTGCCATCAGTGAAGGAACTAGCGGTGCCTACGAGCAGTACTTC
TRBJ1-5 | . | . | TRBV20-1 | CSARRPDGPQHF | TGCAGTGCTAGAAGACCCGATGGACCCCAGCATTTT
TRBJ2-3 | . | . | TRBV12-3/TRBV12-4 | CATKFIGGGRVTDTQYF | TGTGCCACCAAGTTTATAGGGGGGGGAAGGGTCACAGATACGCAGTATTTT
TRBJ2-1 | TRBD2 | . | TRBV4-1 | CASSQEFSGRKGEQFF | TGCGCCAGCAGCCAAGAATTCAGCGGGAGAAAGGGTGAGCAGTTCTTC
TRBJ2-1 | TRBD1 | once | TRBV4-1 | CASSHTSGGSSGDEQFF | TGCGCCAGCAGCCATACTTCAGGGGGCTCGAGCGGCGATGAGCAGTTCTTC
TRBJ2-3 | TRBD2 | . | TRBV13 | CASSDLLAGVSTDTQYF | TGTGCCAGCAGCGACCTTCTAGCGGGGGTTTCCACAGATACGCAGTATTTT
TRBJ2-1 | . | few | TRBV12-3/TRBV12-4 | CASSFNRGEQFF | TGTGCCAGCAGTTTCAACCGGGGTGAGCAGTTCTTC
TRBJ1-4 | . | few | TRBV29-1 | CSVSKAGAAEKLFF | TGCAGCGTCTCCAAGGCGGGAGCGGCGGAAAAACTGTTTTTT
TRBJ2-7 | . | . | TRBV2 | CASSERVLTLYEQYF | TGTGCCAGCAGTGAAAGGGTTCTCACCCTCTACGAGCAGTACTTC
TRBJ2-6 | TRBD2 | . | TRBV5-1 | CASSLDSGRSGANVLTF | TGCGCCAGCAGCTTGGATAGCGGGAGGAGTGGGGCCAACGTCCTGACTTTC
TRBJ2-7 | . | . | TRBV13 | CASSPPLDVGSYEQYF | TGTGCCAGCAGCCCCCCTCTTGATGTGGGGAGCTACGAGCAGTACTTC
TRBJ1-2 | . | few | TRBV27 | CASATGRESYGYTF | TGTGCCAGCGCCACTGGCAGGGAGAGCTATGGCTACACCTTC
TRBJ1-2 | . | . | TRBV5-6 | CASTYLDGYTF | TGTGCCAGCACTTACCTAGATGGCTACACCTTC
TRBJ2-7 | TRBD1 | few | TRBV10-3 | CAITRDRVREQYF | TGTGCCATCACTCGGGACAGGGTGCGGGAGCAGTACTTC
TRBJ2-1 | . | . | TRBV6-5 | CFRQEQFF | TGTTTCCGGCAGGAGCAGTTCTTC
TRBJ2-4 | . | . | TRBV20-1 | CSASGGQVAKNIQYF | TGCAGTGCTAGTGGGGGGCAGGTGGCCAAAAACATTCAGTACTTC
TRBJ1-5 | . | . | TRBV2 | CASNLRQGNQPQHF | TGTGCCAGCAATTTGAGGCAGGGTAATCAGCCCCAGCATTTT
TRBJ2-1 | TRBD1 | . | TRBV10-3 | CAISEGGDRGFF | TGTGCCATCAGCGAAGGGGGGGACAGGGGGTTCTTC
TRBJ2-3 | TRBD2 | . | TRBV3-1 | CASSITSGGALTDTQYF | TGTGCCAGCAGCATTACTAGCGGGGGGGCCCTCACAGATACGCAGTATTTT
TRBJ2-7 | . | . | TRBV20-1 | CSALTDSRGILAEQYF | TGCAGTGCCCTTACCGACTCTAGGGGTATTCTTGCCGAGCAGTACTTC